A selection of T cell receptor beta chains follows, all from one sample in a study of control samples from healthy donors and cancer patients. Generated by immunoSEQ multiplex PCR, the TCRdb table keeps only in-frame clones and is missing some. Counted here are around 100,000 clones, more than 85% occurring once; the ten biggest clones make up over 15%. Input material: PBMCs. The receptors come from a man aged 60 to 75 with lung cancer. The CDR3 runs from the conserved cysteine through the conserved F or W. Each record gives: clone size, D gene, V gene, J gene, CDR3 DNA, CDR3 protein. D genes are given only for firm matches. Only part of the rows carry a size: once, few, many, or a class if the clone is expanded.

NA	NA	TRBV10-1	TRBJ1-1	TGCGCCAGCAGAGAGGGGGGGACTGCGAACACTGAAGCTTTCTTT	CASREGGTANTEAFF
NA	NA	TRBV6-5	TRBJ2-3	TGTGCCAGCAGTACAGCTACCACGCAGTATTTT	CASSTATTQYF
NA	NA	TRBV13	TRBJ1-3	TGTGCCAGCAGCTCGCCATCCCCTGGGGACACCATATATTTT	CASSSPSPGDTIYF
NA	TRBD1	TRBV30	TRBJ1-3	TGTGCCTGGATAAGGACAGGCGGAAACACCATATATTTT	CAWIRTGGNTIYF
NA	NA	TRBV30	TRBJ2-2	TGTGCCTGGAGTCCGACACCGGGGGATCACACCGGGGAGCTGTTTTTT	CAWSPTPGDHTGELFF
NA	NA	TRBV7-2	TRBJ2-5	TGTGCCAGCAGCTTAATTCCAGCGCAAGAGACCCAGTACTTC	CASSLIPAQETQYF
NA	TRBD1	TRBV4-1	TRBJ2-5	TGCGCCAGCAGCCAAGTCTGGGGGAAGACAGGGGGAAGAGAGACCCAGTACTTC	CASSQVWGKTGGRETQYF
NA	TRBD1	TRBV2	TRBJ2-3	TGTGCCAGCAGACAGGGGGTCACAGATACGCAGTATTTT	CASRQGVTDTQYF
NA	TRBD1	TRBV6-6	TRBJ2-3	TGTGCCAGCAAGGGGACAGTTAGCACAGATACGCAGTATTTT	CASKGTVSTDTQYF
NA	NA	TRBV7-9	TRBJ2-6	TGTGCCAGCAGCTGGGGGCAGGGATCTAAGCAAACTGGGGCCAACGTCCTGACTTTC	CASSWGQGSKQTGANVLTF
NA	NA	TRBV5-5	TRBJ1-5	TGTGCCAGCAGCTTGGAGGCAGGGAGGATGGAGCCCCAGCATTTT	CASSLEAGRMEPQHF
NA	NA	TRBV2	TRBJ2-5	TGTGCCAGCAGTGAACAGAACCAAGAGACCCAGTACTTC	CASSEQNQETQYF
NA	TRBD1	TRBV5-1	TRBJ1-1	TGCGCCAGCAGCTCGACAGGGCACACTGAAGCTTTCTTT	CASSSTGHTEAFF
NA	NA	TRBV6-5	TRBJ1-4	TGTGCCAGCAGTCTTGGACAGAAGAATGAAAAACTGTTTTTT	CASSLGQKNEKLFF
NA	NA	TRBV5-6	TRBJ2-7	TGTGCCAGCAGCCAGGGTTCGGGCTACGAGCAGTACTTC	CASSQGSGYEQYF
NA	NA	TRBV10-3	TRBJ1-5	TGTGCCATCAGTGAGTCCATGGTTTCTAAGCCCCAGCATTTT	CAISESMVSKPQHF
NA	NA	TRBV25-1	TRBJ1-3	TGTGCCAGCAGTGAATTAGGAGCGGCTGGAAACACCATATATTTT	CASSELGAAGNTIYF
NA	NA	TRBV24-1	TRBJ2-1	TGTGCCACCAGTGATTTTAAATACGGCGGATTCTTTGAAGAGGAGCAGTTCTTC	CATSDFKYGGFFEEEQFF
NA	NA	TRBV18	TRBJ1-2	TGTGCCAGCTCACCCCTGGCGTTGGGGGGAACCTTGATTGATGGCTACACCTTC	CASSPLALGGTLIDGYTF
NA	NA	TRBV30	TRBJ2-5	TGTGCCTGGAGTGTACAGACGGGAGAGACCCAGTACTTC	CAWSVQTGETQYF
NA	NA	TRBV18	TRBJ1-5	TGTGCCAGCTCACCACCGGGGGGGAGTGATCAGCCCCAGCATTTT	CASSPPGGSDQPQHF
NA	NA	TRBV3-1/TRBV3-2	TRBJ2-5	TGTGCCAGCAGCCAAGAAAGGAGTCGGGGAGGAGAGACCCAGTACTTC	CASSQERSRGGETQYF
NA	NA	TRBV5-1	TRBJ2-1	TGCGCCAGCAGCTTGCTTCCCGAGGATTACAATGAGCAGTTCTTC	CASSLLPEDYNEQFF
once	TRBD2	TRBV4-2	TRBJ2-1	TGTGCCAGCAGCCAAGCCCGGACTAGCGGGGGGATCTACAATGAGCAGTTCTTC	CASSQARTSGGIYNEQFF
once	NA	TRBV12-3/TRBV12-4	TRBJ1-1	TGTGCCAGCAGTTGGGGGGTAAACACTGAAGCTTTCTTT	CASSWGVNTEAFF
NA	NA	TRBV5-8	TRBJ1-2	TGTGCCAGCAGCTTGGATCGGATAGGACACTCGTATGGCTACACCTTC	CASSLDRIGHSYGYTF
once	NA	TRBV10-3	TRBJ2-3	TGTGCCATCAGTGATAACCCAGGCAGGGGAATATCAGATACGCAGTATTTT	CAISDNPGRGISDTQYF
NA	TRBD1	TRBV9	TRBJ1-1	TGTGCCAGCAGCTGGGACAGGGGGCTCACTGAAGCTTTCTTT	CASSWDRGLTEAFF
NA	NA	TRBV5-1	TRBJ1-1	TGCGCCAGCAGCTTGGCAGGGGTGGATACTGAAGCTTTCTTT	CASSLAGVDTEAFF
NA	NA	TRBV18	TRBJ2-2	TGTGCCAGCTCATGGACACCTCCTCATGGGAACACCGGGGAGCTGTTTTTT	CASSWTPPHGNTGELFF
many	NA	TRBV9	TRBJ1-4	TGTGCCAGCAGCAGGACAGTTGGAGGCGAACTGTTTTTT	CASSRTVGGELFF
NA	TRBD1	TRBV19	TRBJ1-5	TGTGCCAGTAGTGGGACGACAGGGGAAGAGATATATAGCAATCAGCCCCAGCATTTT	CASSGTTGEEIYSNQPQHF
NA	TRBD1	TRBV25-1	TRBJ1-5	TGTGCCAGCAGTGATTCTAGGACAGGGACTCAGCCCCAGCATTTT	CASSDSRTGTQPQHF
NA	TRBD1	TRBV11-1	TRBJ1-4	TGTGCCAGCAGCCGGACAGGTTCTGAAGAACTGTTTTTT	CASSRTGSEELFF
once	NA	TRBV30	TRBJ2-2	TGTGCATGGGGTCAATCGAACACCGGGGAGCTGTTTTTT	CAWGQSNTGELFF
NA	NA	TRBV6-5	TRBJ1-5	TGTGCCAGCAGTTACGCGGCAGGCAATCAGCCCCAGCATTTT	CASSYAAGNQPQHF
NA	NA	TRBV23-1	TRBJ1-2	TGCGCCAGCAGTCAAGGGAGGGAAAGTATTTATTATGGCTACACCTTC	CASSQGRESIYYGYTF